The 25 T cell receptor beta chains below come from one sample, sequenced in a study of blood T cells in healthy people across ages. A sample-barcoded 5' primer and a J-beta primer mix were used in a second PCR of roughly 6 to 11 cycles. One entry per CDR3 protein, called by TCRdb with MiXCR from the 5' RACE reads. The data show hundreds of thousands of distinct CDR3 sequences, with 55% to 70% seen just once and around 22% held by the top ten. The sequenced sample was blood. The receptors shown here come from a man aged 30-40 years in good health.

The rearrangement links TRBV29-1 to TRBJ2-7; D is uncertain. The J call may be wrong; the DNA end is better matched by TRBJ2-5. The CDR3 contains 14 residues. CDR1 and CDR2 (germline): SQVTM, ANQGSEA. This chain's CDR3 is CSAKLSHAPETQYF. For the CDR3, the DNA is TGCAGCGCCAAGCTCTCCCACGCCCCAGAGACCCAGTACTTC.

This clonotype was detected only a few times. The rearrangement links TRBV5-6 to TRBJ1-5; D is ambiguous. CDR1 is SGHDT, CDR2 YYEEEE, per germline. Trimming took 1 base from V and 4 from J, leaving 6 bases between them. The CDR3 spans 13 residues. In nucleotides, the CDR3 is TGTGCCAGCAGCTTGTGGGGAAATCAGCCCCAGCATTTT. Protein sequence: CASSLWGNQPQHF.

The rearrangement joins TRBV4-1 to TRBJ2-5, with TRBD1 matching over 8 bases. Trimming took 0 bases from V and 2 from J; bases not matched to a gene: 11. This CDR3 region has 18 residues. Germline CDR1 MGHRA, CDR2 YSYEKL. This chain's CDR3 is CASSQETIGTGSQETQYF. In DNA form, the CDR3 reads TGCGCCAGCAGCCAAGAAACGATAGGGACAGGTTCTCAAGAGACCCAGTACTTC.

The V call is TRBV7-6, the J call TRBJ1-6; the D gene is possibly TRBD1 (6 bases). V was clipped by 0 bases and J by 3 bases, with 12 bases between them. The germline V gene encodes CDR1 SGHVS and CDR2 FNYEAQ. The CDR3 totals 17 residues. As DNA, the CDR3 is TGTGCCAGCAGCTTAGCGAGGGGGGGGGTCTATAATTCACCCCTCCACTTT. Protein sequence: CASSLARGGVYNSPLHF.

In this sample, this clonotype turned up a few times. This chain links TRBV19 with TRBJ2-7; 8 positions agree with TRBD1. This CDR3 spans 15 amino acids. From germline, CDR1 is LNHDA and CDR2 SQIVND (reference sequence). V was clipped by 6 bases and J by 6 bases; unmatched bases: 13. The CDR3 DNA follows: TGTGCCAGTAGCCCAAACAGGGGGGTGACGACCGAGCAGTACTTC. It is translated as CASSPNRGVTTEQYF.

This clonotype was observed a handful of times. The chain carries TRBV29-1 and TRBJ2-1; D is perhaps TRBD2 (6 bases). The CDR3 covers 8 residues. Germline CDR1 and CDR2: SQVTM and ANQGSEA. The V and J ends lost 7 bases and 15 bases respectively, with 10 bases between them. The CDR3 region has the DNA TGCAGCGCAAACGGGGGGTTCTTC. The encoded protein is CSANGGFF.

This clonotype showed up just once. The chain couples TRBV20-1 to TRBJ2-7, with D perhaps matching TRBD1 or TRBD2 (5 bases each). V was shortened by 5 bases and J by 0 bases, with 14 bases between the two germline ends. The length of the CDR3 is 14 residues. CDR1 and CDR2 (germline): DFQATT, SNEGSKA (reference sequence). CDR3 coding DNA: TGCAGTGCTTGGGACCGCTGGAGCTCCTACGAGCAGTACTTC. Translation: CSAWDRWSSYEQYF.

CDR3 in DNA: TGTGCCAGCAGTGAAGTAAACGGACTAGCGGAGTACAATGAGCAGTTCTTC. Amino acid sequence: CASSEVNGLAEYNEQFF. The V and J genes are TRBV2 and TRBJ2-1; 10 positions match TRBD2. Germline V CDR1 and CDR2: SNHLY, FYNNEI. This CDR3 region has 17 residues. Trimming at V came to 1 base and at J to 4 bases, leaving 7 bases not matched to a gene.

The chain joins TRBV11-2 to TRBJ1-1; D unresolved. CDR1 and CDR2 from the germline V gene are SGHAT and FQNNGV. This CDR3 region has 15 residues. V was pared by 6 bases and J by 4 bases, with 18 bases between. The CDR3 DNA follows: TGTGCCAGCAGACTAGGTACTGACATCGGCACTGAAGCTTTCTTT. It codes for CASRLGTDIGTEAFF.

The chain recombines TRBV7-9 with TRBJ1-1; the D is unclear. Trimming took 6 bases from V and 0 from J, leaving 11 bases between them. CDR3 length: 14 residues. Germline V CDR1 and CDR2: SEHNR, FQNEAQ (reference sequence). The CDR3 DNA sequence: TGTGCCAGCAGGACGAGTCGATTGAACACTGAAGCTTTCTTT. This sequence encodes CASRTSRLNTEAFF. The full variable domain, in which reference TRBV7-9 and TRBJ1-1 provide the parts outside the CDR3, is DTGVSQNPRHKITKRGQNVTFRCDPISEHNRLYWYRQTLGQGPEFLTYFQNEAQLEKSRLLSDRFSAERPKGSFSTLEIQRTEQGDSAMYLCASRTSRLNTEAFFGQGTRLTVV.

A few counts support this clonotype. This chain uses TRBV29-1 with TRBJ2-6; 9 positions agree with TRBD1. The junction had 4 bases not matched to a gene; V was cut back by 4 bases and J by 0 bases. CDR1 is SQVTM and CDR2 is ANQGSEA in the germline V gene. This CDR3 region has 16 residues. The CDR3 DNA reads as TGCAGCGTTGTGACAGGGGGAACCTCTGGGGCCAACGTCCTGACTTTC. The encoded protein is CSVVTGGTSGANVLTF.

The chain employs TRBV7-9 and TRBJ2-6; D is undetermined. CDR1 and CDR2 from the germline V gene are SEHNR and FQNEAQ (reference sequence). The CDR3 is 17 residues long. V was cut by 1 base and J by 0 bases, with 10 bases left in between. CDR3 residues: CASSLESRSSGANVLTF. The DNA of the CDR3 is TGTGCCAGCAGCTTAGAGAGCCGGAGCTCTGGGGCCAACGTCCTGACTTTC.

This clonotype has just one count. This sequence joins TRBV9 and TRBJ2-5, with D unresolved. V was trimmed by 2 bases and J by 2 bases, leaving 7 bases between them. CDR1 is SGDLS and CDR2 is YYNGEE in the germline V gene. The CDR3 has 13 residues. The CDR3 nucleotides read TGTGCCAGCAGCGTTACACAGCAAGAGACCCAGTACTTC. Protein sequence: CASSVTQQETQYF.

J is TRBJ1-1 and V is TRBV12-3 or TRBV12-4; D is unclear. The V gene lost 3 bases and the J gene lost 5 bases, with 10 bases spanning the gap. The CDR3 covers 13 residues. DNA of the CDR3: TGTGCCAGCAGTTTTGAAGGAGGAACTGAAGCTTTCTTT. It specifies CASSFEGGTEAFF.

This chain joins TRBV12-3 or TRBV12-4 and TRBJ2-5, with D hard to call. The CDR3 extends over 13 amino acids. V was pared by 2 bases and J by 5 bases, with 9 bases between. In nucleotides, the CDR3 is TGTGCCAGCAGTTTAACCCCCTTTGAGACCCAGTACTTC. It is translated as CASSLTPFETQYF.

This clonotype was counted a few times. The V call is TRBV6-5, the J call TRBJ2-7; no firm D call. In germline, CDR1 is MNHEY, CDR2 SVGAGI. The CDR3 has 13 residues. The V and J ends lost 6 bases and 5 bases respectively, with 14 bases between them. CDR3 nucleotide sequence: TGTGCCAGCAGCGCTCGTCATAGGGACGAGCAGTACTTC. Translated, it gives CASSARHRDEQYF.

This clonotype occurred a few times. The rearrangement links TRBV20-1 to TRBJ2-7; either TRBD1 or TRBD2 may supply D (5 bases each). V lost 1 base and J lost 4, with 14 bases in between. Germline V CDR1 and CDR2: DFQATT, SNEGSKA (reference sequence). The CDR3 spans 14 residues. The CDR3 is CSARGGVGGYEQYF. The CDR3 region has the DNA TGCAGTGCTAGAGGAGGGGTGGGCGGGTACGAGCAGTACTTC.

Comment on this clonotype: A single base separates this from a much larger clone, so it may be a read error. The rearrangement uses TRBV11-2 and TRBJ2-4, with D hard to call. The tail of the sequence fits TRBJ2-7 better, so the J call may be wrong. Germline V gene sequence: CDR1 SGHAT, CDR2 FQNNGV. This CDR3 is 14 amino acids long. CDR3 region: CASSYSGSAYEQYF. The CDR3 DNA reads as TGTGCCAGCAGCTATAGTGGGTCAGCTTACGAGCAGTACTTC.

Note on this clonotype: One end of the junction varies from germline; a read error may be responsible. The V and J genes are TRBV4-2 and TRBJ2-2; D possibly corresponds to TRBD2 (6 bases). The CDR3 totals 16 residues. Per the germline V gene, CDR1 is LGHNA and CDR2 is YNFKEQ. The CDR3 sequence is CAGSQDSGLDTGELFF. The CDR3 region has the DNA TGTGCCGGCAGCCAAGATAGCGGACTTGACACCGGGGAGCTGTTTTTT.

In its sample, this clonotype was seen a few times. The chain joins TRBV7-2 to TRBJ2-1; D remains ambiguous. The V gene's germline CDR1 is SGHTA and CDR2 FQGNSA. The CDR3 is 17 residues long. V was trimmed by 1 base and J by 5 bases, leaving 18 bases between them. The CDR3 DNA reads TGTGCCAGCAGCTTAGTCCCGACGGTTCTAGGGCACAATGAGCAGTTCTTC. As protein: CASSLVPTVLGHNEQFF.

The chain employs TRBV21-1 and TRBJ1-4; no DNA check was done on the table's D call, TRBD1. TRBV21-1 is noted as a pseudogene. The CDR3 contains 14 residues. CDR3 region: CASRDRGPNEKLFF. CDR3 DNA: TGTGCCAGCCGTGACAGGGGGCCTAATGAAAAACTGTTTTTT.

Concerning this clonotype: The junction differs from germline at one of its ends, possibly a read error. The rearrangement uses TRBV5-1 and TRBJ2-5; D call uncertain. The J call is doubtful: the DNA matches TRBJ2-7 better. In germline, CDR1 is SGHRS, CDR2 YFSETQ. The CDR3 contains 15 residues. This chain's CDR3 is CVSSLVASTTYEQYF. Here the CDR3 DNA reads TGCGTCAGCAGCTTGGTGGCTTCCACCACCTACGAGCAGTACTTC.

The J gene is TRBJ2-1, the V gene TRBV14, with TRBD2 identical over 9 bases. CDR3 size: 17 residues. The V and J ends lost 0 bases and 7 bases, in that order; junction bases with no gene match: 10. CDR1 is SGHDN and CDR2 is FVKESK in the germline V gene. CDR3 loop: CASSQERSSGRGNEQFF. For the CDR3, the DNA is TGTGCCAGCAGCCAAGAGAGGAGTAGCGGGAGAGGTAATGAGCAGTTCTTC.

The V call is TRBV7-2, the J call TRBJ1-2, with a weak D call TRBD1 (5 bases). Per the germline V gene, CDR1 is SGHTA and CDR2 is FQGNSA. Trimming shortened V by 0 bases and J by 3 bases, and 11 bases separated the two germline ends. The CDR3 is made up of 15 amino acids. DNA of the CDR3: TGTGCCAGCAGCTTAGCCCGGGGGAGAGACTATGGCTACACCTTC. The encoded protein is CASSLARGRDYGYTF.

Only one count was recorded for this clonotype. The genes are TRBV28 and TRBJ2-5, with D possibly matching TRBD1 (5 bases). This CDR3 is built from 13 residues. With 4 bases removed from V and 13 bases from J, the gap between germline ends came to 19 bases. The germline V gene encodes CDR1 MDHEN and CDR2 SYDVKM. The CDR3 DNA is TGTGCCAGCAGTTGCCCCCAAGGGGTCTGTTCGTACTTC. Protein product: CASSCPQGVCSYF.